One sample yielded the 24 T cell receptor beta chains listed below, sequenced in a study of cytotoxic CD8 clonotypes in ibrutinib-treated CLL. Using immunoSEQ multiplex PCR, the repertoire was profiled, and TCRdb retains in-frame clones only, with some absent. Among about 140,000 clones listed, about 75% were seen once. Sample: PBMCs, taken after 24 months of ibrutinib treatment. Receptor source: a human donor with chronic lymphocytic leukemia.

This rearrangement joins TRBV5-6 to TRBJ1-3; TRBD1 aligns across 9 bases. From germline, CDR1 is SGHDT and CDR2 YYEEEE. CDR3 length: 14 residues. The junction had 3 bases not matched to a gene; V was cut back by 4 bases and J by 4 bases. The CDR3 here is CASSRGQGGNTIYF. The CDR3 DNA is TGTGCCAGCAGCCGGGGACAGGGAGGAAACACCATATATTTT. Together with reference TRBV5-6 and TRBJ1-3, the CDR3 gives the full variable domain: DAGVTQSPTHLIKTRGQQVTLRCSPKSGHDTVSWYQQALGQGPQFIFQYYEEEERQRGNFPDRFSGHQFPNYSSELNVNALLLGDSALYLCASSRGQGGNTIYFGEGSWLTVV.

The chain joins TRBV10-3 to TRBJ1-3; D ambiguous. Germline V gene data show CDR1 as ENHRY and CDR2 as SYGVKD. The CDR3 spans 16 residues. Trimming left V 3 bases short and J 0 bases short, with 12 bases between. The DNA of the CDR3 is TGTGCCATCAGTGACAACGTAAGGGCCTCTGGAAACACCATATATTTT. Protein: CAISDNVRASGNTIYF.

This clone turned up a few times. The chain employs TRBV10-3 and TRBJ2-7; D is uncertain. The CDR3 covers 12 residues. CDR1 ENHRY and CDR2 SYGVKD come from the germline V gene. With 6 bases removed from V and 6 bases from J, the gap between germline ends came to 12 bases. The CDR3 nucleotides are TGTGCCATCAGCCCCGACTGGGGCGAGCAGTACTTC. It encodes CAISPDWGEQYF.

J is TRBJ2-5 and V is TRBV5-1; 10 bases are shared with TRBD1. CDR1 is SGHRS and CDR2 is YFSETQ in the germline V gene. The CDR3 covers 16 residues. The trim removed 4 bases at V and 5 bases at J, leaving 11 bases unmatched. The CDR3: CASSRADRGQLETQYF. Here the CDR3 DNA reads TGCGCCAGCAGCCGAGCAGACAGGGGGCAATTGGAGACCCAGTACTTC.

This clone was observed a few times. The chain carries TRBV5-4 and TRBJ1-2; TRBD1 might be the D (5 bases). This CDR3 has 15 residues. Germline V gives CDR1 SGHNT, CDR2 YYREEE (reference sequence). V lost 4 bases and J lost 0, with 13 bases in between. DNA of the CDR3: TGTGCCAGCAGCCCCCGGGACGGTACTAACTATGGCTACACCTTC. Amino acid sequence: CASSPRDGTNYGYTF.

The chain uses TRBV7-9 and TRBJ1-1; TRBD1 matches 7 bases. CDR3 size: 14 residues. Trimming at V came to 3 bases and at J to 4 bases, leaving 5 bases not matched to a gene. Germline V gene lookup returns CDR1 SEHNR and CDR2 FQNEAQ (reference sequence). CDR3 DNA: TGTGCCAGCAGCTTGACAGGGTCCAGCACTGAAGCTTTCTTT. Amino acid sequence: CASSLTGSSTEAFF. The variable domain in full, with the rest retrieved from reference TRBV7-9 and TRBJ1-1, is DTGVSQNPRHKITKRGQNVTFRCDPISEHNRLYWYRQTLGQGPEFLTYFQNEAQLEKSRLLSDRFSAERPKGSFSTLEIQRTEQGDSAMYLCASSLTGSSTEAFFGQGTRLTVV.

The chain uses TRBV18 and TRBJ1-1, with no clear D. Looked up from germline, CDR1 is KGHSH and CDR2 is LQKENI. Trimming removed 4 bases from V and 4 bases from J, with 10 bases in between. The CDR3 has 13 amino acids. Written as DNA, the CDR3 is TGTGCCAGCTCACGATCAGTGAGCACTGAAGCTTTCTTT. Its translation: CASSRSVSTEAFF.

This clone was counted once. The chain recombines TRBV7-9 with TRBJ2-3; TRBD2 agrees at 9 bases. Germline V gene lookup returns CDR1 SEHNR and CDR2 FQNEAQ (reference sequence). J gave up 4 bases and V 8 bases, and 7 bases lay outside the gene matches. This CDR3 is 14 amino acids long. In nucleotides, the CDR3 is TGTGCCAGCCGGCGGGAGGGAGGGGCAGATACGCAGTATTTT. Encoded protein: CASRREGGADTQYF.

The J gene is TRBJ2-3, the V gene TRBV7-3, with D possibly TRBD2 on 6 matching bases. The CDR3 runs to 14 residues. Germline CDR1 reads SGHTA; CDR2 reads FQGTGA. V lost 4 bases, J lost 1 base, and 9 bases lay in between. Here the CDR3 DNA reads TGTGCCAGCAGCTCGGGGGTGGGCACAGATACGCAGTATTTT. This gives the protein CASSSGVGTDTQYF.

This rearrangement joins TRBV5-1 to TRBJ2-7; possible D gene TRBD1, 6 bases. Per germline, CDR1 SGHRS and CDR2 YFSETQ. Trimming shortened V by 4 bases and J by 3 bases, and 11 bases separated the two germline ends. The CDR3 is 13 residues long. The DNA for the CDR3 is TGCGCCAGCAGCCCGGACAGCCGCTACGAGCAGTACTTC. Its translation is CASSPDSRYEQYF.

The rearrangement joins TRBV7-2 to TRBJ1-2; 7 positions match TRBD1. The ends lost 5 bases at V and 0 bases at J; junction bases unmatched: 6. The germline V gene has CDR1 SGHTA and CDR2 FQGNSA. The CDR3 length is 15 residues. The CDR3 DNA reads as TGTGCCAGCAGCACCAAGGGACAGTCTAACTATGGCTACACCTTC. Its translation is CASSTKGQSNYGYTF.

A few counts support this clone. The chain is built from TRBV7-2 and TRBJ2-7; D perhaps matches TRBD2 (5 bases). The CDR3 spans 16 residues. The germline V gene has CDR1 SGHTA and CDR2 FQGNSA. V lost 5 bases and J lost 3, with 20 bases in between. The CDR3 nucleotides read TGTGCCAGCAGCCCGCGGAGAAGGGCGGGTAACTACGAGCAGTACTTC. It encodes CASSPRRRAGNYEQYF.

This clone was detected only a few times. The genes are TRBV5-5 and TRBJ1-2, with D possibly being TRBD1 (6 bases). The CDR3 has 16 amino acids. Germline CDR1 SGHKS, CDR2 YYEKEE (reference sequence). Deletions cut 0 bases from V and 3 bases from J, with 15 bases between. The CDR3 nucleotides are TGTGCCAGCAGCTTGGGGGGAAGGACAGATGACTATGGCTACACCTTC. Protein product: CASSLGGRTDDYGYTF.

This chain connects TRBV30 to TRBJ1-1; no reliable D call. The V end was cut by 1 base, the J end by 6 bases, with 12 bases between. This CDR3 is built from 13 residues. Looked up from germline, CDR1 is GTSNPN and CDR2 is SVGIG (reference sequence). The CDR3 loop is CAWSASTYSEAFF. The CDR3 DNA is TGTGCCTGGAGTGCCTCGACCTACTCTGAAGCTTTCTTT.

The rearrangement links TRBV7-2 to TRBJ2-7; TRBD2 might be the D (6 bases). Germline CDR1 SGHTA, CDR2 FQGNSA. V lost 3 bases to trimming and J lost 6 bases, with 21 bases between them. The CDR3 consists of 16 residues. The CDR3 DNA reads TGTGCCAGCAGCTTTCCTTTAGCGGCCCCCGGTGCCGAGCAGTACTTC. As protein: CASSFPLAAPGAEQYF.

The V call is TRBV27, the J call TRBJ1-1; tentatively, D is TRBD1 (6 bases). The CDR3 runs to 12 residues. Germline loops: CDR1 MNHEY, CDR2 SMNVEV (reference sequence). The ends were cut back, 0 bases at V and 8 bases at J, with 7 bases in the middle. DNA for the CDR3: TGTGCCAGCAGTTTATCGACAGGAGAAGCTTTCTTT. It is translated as CASSLSTGEAFF.

The CDR3 loop reads CASSPQGTQETQYF. The CDR3 nucleotides are TGTGCCAGCAGCCCCCAGGGCACCCAAGAGACCCAGTACTTC. This sequence joins TRBV28 and TRBJ2-5; a weak D match, TRBD1 (5 bases). Germline lookup yields CDR1 MDHEN and CDR2 SYDVKM. V lost 6 bases and J lost 1, with 12 bases in between. There are 14 residues in the CDR3.

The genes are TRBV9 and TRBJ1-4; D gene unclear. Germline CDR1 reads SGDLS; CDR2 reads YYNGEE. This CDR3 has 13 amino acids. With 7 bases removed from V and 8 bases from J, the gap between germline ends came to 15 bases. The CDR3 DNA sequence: TGTGCCAGCTCTCGGCCTAATGACGAAAAACTGTTTTTT. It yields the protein CASSRPNDEKLFF.

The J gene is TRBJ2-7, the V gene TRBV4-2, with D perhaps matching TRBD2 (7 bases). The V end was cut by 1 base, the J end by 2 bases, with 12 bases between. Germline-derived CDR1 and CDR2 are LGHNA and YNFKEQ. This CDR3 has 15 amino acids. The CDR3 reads CASSQGGGEAYEQYF. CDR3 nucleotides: TGTGCCAGCAGCCAAGGGGGGGGCGAGGCCTACGAGCAGTACTTC.

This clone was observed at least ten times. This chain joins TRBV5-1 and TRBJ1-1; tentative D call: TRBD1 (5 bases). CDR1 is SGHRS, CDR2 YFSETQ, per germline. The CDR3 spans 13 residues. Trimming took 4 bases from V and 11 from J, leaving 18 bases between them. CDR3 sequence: CASSPRDEDEAFF. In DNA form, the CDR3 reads TGCGCCAGCAGCCCCCGGGACGAAGATGAGGCTTTCTTT.

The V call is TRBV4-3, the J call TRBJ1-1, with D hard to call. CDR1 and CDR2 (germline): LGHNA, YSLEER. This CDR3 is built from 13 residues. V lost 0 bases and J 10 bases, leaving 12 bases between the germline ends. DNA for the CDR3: TGCGCCAGCAGCCAAGAGTTCCGGGAGAGAGCTTTCTTT. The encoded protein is CASSQEFRERAFF.

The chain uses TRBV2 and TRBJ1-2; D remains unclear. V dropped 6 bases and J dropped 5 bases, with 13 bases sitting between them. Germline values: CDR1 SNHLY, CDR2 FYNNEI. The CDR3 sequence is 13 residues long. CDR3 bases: TGTGCCAGCAGCGACCGGGCCATATATGGCTACACCTTC. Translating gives CASSDRAIYGYTF.

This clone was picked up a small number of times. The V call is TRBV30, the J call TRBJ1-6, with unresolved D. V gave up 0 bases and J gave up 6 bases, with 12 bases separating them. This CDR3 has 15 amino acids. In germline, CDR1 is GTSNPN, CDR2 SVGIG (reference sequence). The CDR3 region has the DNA TGTGCCTGGAGTGTACGGGGTACGAGTAATTCACCCCTCCACTTT. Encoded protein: CAWSVRGTSNSPLHF.

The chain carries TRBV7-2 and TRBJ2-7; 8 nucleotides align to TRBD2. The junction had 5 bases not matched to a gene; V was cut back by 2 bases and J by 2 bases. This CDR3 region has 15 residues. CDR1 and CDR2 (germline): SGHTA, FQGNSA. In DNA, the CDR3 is TGTGCCAGCAGCTTACTCGGGGGGGTGACCTACGAGCAGTACTTC. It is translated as CASSLLGGVTYEQYF.